The rows below give T cell receptor beta chains drawn from one sample of a study of blood T cell repertoires in COVID-19. Using immunoSEQ multiplex PCR, the repertoire was profiled, and TCRdb retains in-frame clones only, with some absent. The repertoire includes about 370,000 clones, more than 80% of them detected once, and around 2.8% sits in the top ten. The sequencing input was peripheral blood. The source of these receptors is a woman in her twenties or thirties with COVID-19, enrolled during active disease. The CDR3 runs from the conserved cysteine through the conserved F or W. The order of the fields is D gene, V gene, J gene, clone size, CDR3 DNA, CDR3 protein. A D gene is named only where the DNA matches it firmly. Size values are once, few and many counts, or a class for expanded clones, and some rows have none.

TRBD1	TRBV19	TRBJ1-1	-	TGTGCCAGTAGTATGGACAGGGGCACTGAAGCTTTCTTT	CASSMDRGTEAFF
-	TRBV10-2	TRBJ1-1	-	TGCGCCAGCAGTGAGGGAAGCAGGTTTGAAGCTTTCTTT	CASSEGSRFEAFF
TRBD2	TRBV2	TRBJ2-2	-	TGTGCCAGCAGTGATCTCTTAGATAGCGGGGGTACCGGGGAGCTGTTTTTT	CASSDLLDSGGTGELFF
-	TRBV5-1	TRBJ1-2	-	TGCGCCAGCAGCTTGGAAGCAGGGTCTGGCTACACCTTC	CASSLEAGSGYTF
-	TRBV7-9	TRBJ1-3	-	TGTGCCAGCAGCTTTTCACAGGCTGGAAACACCATATATTTT	CASSFSQAGNTIYF
TRBD1	TRBV7-9	TRBJ1-4	-	TGTGCCAGCAGCTTAGGTGGGACAGGTGAAAAACTGTTTTTT	CASSLGGTGEKLFF
-	TRBV7-2	TRBJ1-2	once	TGTGCCAGCAGCTCGACCCCCCCGGGGGGCACCTTCTATGGCTACACCTTC	CASSSTPPGGTFYGYTF
TRBD2	TRBV10-1	TRBJ2-1	once	TGCGCCAGCAGTGACACGAGGACTAGCCCCAATGAGCAGTTCTTC	CASSDTRTSPNEQFF
TRBD2	TRBV2	TRBJ2-3	-	TGTGCCAGCAGTGCCCGGGTAGCGGGGATTTCAGATACGCAGTATTTT	CASSARVAGISDTQYF
-	TRBV7-2	TRBJ1-2	once	TGTGCCAGCAGCTTAGGACAGAGCTATGGCTACACCTTC	CASSLGQSYGYTF
TRBD2	TRBV15	TRBJ2-5	-	TGTGCCACCAGCAGAGACCGGACTAGCGGGTTGCAAGAGACCCAGTACTTC	CATSRDRTSGLQETQYF
-	TRBV19	TRBJ1-4	-	TGTGCCAGTTCGAACCGTTTAGGAGGGAAAAATGAAAAACTGTTTTTT	CASSNRLGGKNEKLFF
TRBD1	TRBV6-5	TRBJ1-1	-	TGTGCCAGCAGACAGGACAGGACGGCGAACACTGAAGCTTTCTTT	CASRQDRTANTEAFF
TRBD2	TRBV12-3/TRBV12-4	TRBJ2-2	-	TGTGCCAGCCCTAGCGGGACCGGGGAGCTGTTTTTT	CASPSGTGELFF
-	TRBV6-5	TRBJ2-2	-	TGTGCCAGCAGTTACGTGTGGGAGACGATCGGGGAGCTGTTTTTT	CASSYVWETIGELFF
TRBD1	TRBV5-4	TRBJ1-3	-	TGTGCCAGCAGCCGCGGACAGGGGGGGGACTCTGGAAACACCATATATTTT	CASSRGQGGDSGNTIYF
TRBD2	TRBV24-1	TRBJ2-2	once	TGTGCCACCAGTGATTTCAAGACTAGCGGGAGGGCCGGCACCGGGGAGCTGTTTTTT	CATSDFKTSGRAGTGELFF
-	TRBV29-1	TRBJ2-1	-	TGCAGCGTTGAGATACAGGGTCAATGGTATGAGCAGTTCTTC	CSVEIQGQWYEQFF
TRBD1	TRBV7-2	TRBJ2-3	-	TGTGCCAGCAGCTTGACAGGGGCAAGCACAGATACGCAGTATTTT	CASSLTGASTDTQYF
-	TRBV3-1/TRBV3-2	TRBJ1-5	-	TGTGCCAGCAGCCCGGGGGGTGGACGGAATCAGCCCCAGCATTTT	CASSPGGGRNQPQHF
TRBD1	TRBV5-4	TRBJ1-1	-	TGTGCCAGCAGCTTGGTGGAACAGGGGGCCACTGAAGCTTTCTTT	CASSLVEQGATEAFF
-	TRBV24-1	TRBJ2-5	-	TGTGCCACCAGTGATTCCAGGGGTCTGGAGACCCAGTACTTC	CATSDSRGLETQYF
TRBD1	TRBV11-3	TRBJ2-3	-	TGTGCCAGCAGCTTAGAACAGGGGAGAGATACGCAGTATTTT	CASSLEQGRDTQYF
-	TRBV30	TRBJ1-5	-	TGTGCCTGGAGTGTTCCCCACGTGGGCCGGGAAGGCAATCAGCCCCAGCATTTT	CAWSVPHVGREGNQPQHF
-	TRBV6-2/TRBV6-3	TRBJ1-1	-	TGTGCCAGCAGTCACGAACCAGGGGTTGTAACTGAAGCTTTCTTT	CASSHEPGVVTEAFF
-	TRBV6-5	TRBJ2-7	-	TGTGCCAGCAGTTATACTCCGGACAGCTCCTACGAGCAGTACTTC	CASSYTPDSSYEQYF
TRBD1	TRBV3-1/TRBV3-2	TRBJ1-4	-	TGTGCCAGCAGCCAAGATTTTTGCGACAGGGAGATCAAAAAACTGTTTTTT	CASSQDFCDREIKKLFF
-	TRBV25-1	TRBJ1-6	-	TGTGCCAGCAGTGACTCCACGGCGGGGAATTCACCCCTCCACTTT	CASSDSTAGNSPLHF
-	TRBV9	TRBJ2-7	once	TGTGCCAGCAGCGTAGACCCCGGGCAGGGTGGGTACGAGCAGTACTTC	CASSVDPGQGGYEQYF
-	TRBV6-2/TRBV6-3	TRBJ2-1	once	TGTGCCAGCAGTTACCAGCGAGAGAAGAACAATGAGCAGTTCTTC	CASSYQREKNNEQFF
-	TRBV3-1/TRBV3-2	TRBJ2-3	-	TGTGCCAGCAGCTCGACCGGGGTTAGCACAGATACGCAGTATTTT	CASSSTGVSTDTQYF
-	TRBV19	TRBJ1-1	-	TGTGCCAGTAGTATAGTCCCTGGAGCTGAAGCTTTCTTT	CASSIVPGAEAFF
TRBD1	TRBV24-1	TRBJ1-2	-	TGTGCCACCAGTGAACGCCCGGACAGGGAAATAAGTGGCTACACCTTC	CATSERPDREISGYTF
-	TRBV15	TRBJ1-4	few	TGTGCCACCAGCAGAGATCGGGGATCTAATGAAAAACTGTTTTTT	CATSRDRGSNEKLFF
-	TRBV29-1	TRBJ2-3	-	TGCAGCGTTGATGGTGCGGGTGCGGCAGATACGCAGTATTTT	CSVDGAGAADTQYF
-	TRBV3-1/TRBV3-2	TRBJ2-5	-	TGTGCCAGCAGCCAAGATAGAGGGGGGACCCAGTACTTC	CASSQDRGGTQYF
-	TRBV2	TRBJ1-5	-	TGTGCCAGCAGTGAGTTCCCAGACAGTTACAATCAGCCCCAGCATTTT	CASSEFPDSYNQPQHF
TRBD2	TRBV11-2	TRBJ2-1	-	TGTGCCAGCAGCCCGACCACTAGCGGGGGCCACAATGAGCAGTTCTTC	CASSPTTSGGHNEQFF
TRBD1	TRBV10-3	TRBJ1-2	-	TGTGCCATCAGTGAGTCTCCGAGACAGGGAAACTATGGCTACACCTTC	CAISESPRQGNYGYTF
-	TRBV2	TRBJ1-1	-	TGTGCCAGCACATTAAGTCGGGAAGTCGGTATTTGGAGGCACACTGAAGCTTTCTTT	CASTLSREVGIWRHTEAFF
-	TRBV27	TRBJ2-2	-	TGTGCCAGCAGTTTAATAGTAGGGGACGGGGAGCTGTTTTTT	CASSLIVGDGELFF
TRBD2	TRBV7-6	TRBJ2-1	-	TGTGCCAGCAGCAATCCAGGTGACCTAGCGGAAATTTACAATGAGCAGTTCTTC	CASSNPGDLAEIYNEQFF
-	TRBV4-3	TRBJ1-5	-	TGCGCCAGCAGCCAAGATGGTTGGCCCGGAGGCAATCAGCCCCAGCATTTT	CASSQDGWPGGNQPQHF
TRBD1	TRBV30	TRBJ1-3	-	TGTGCCTGGACCGGGGACAGCGCAATAGGAAACACCATATATTTT	CAWTGDSAIGNTIYF
TRBD2	TRBV19	TRBJ2-3	-	TGTGCCAGTAATGAGCGGGGGAGCACAGATACGCAGTATTTT	CASNERGSTDTQYF
TRBD2	TRBV7-6	TRBJ2-1	-	TGTGCCAGCAGCTTACTCTCCGGGACTAGCGGGAGGGGGGGTGAGCAGTTCTTC	CASSLLSGTSGRGGEQFF
-	TRBV11-2	TRBJ2-1	-	TGTGCCAGCAGCTCGGACAGAACAATCCAGTTCTTC	CASSSDRTIQFF
-	TRBV6-5	TRBJ1-2	-	TGTGCCAGCAGGAGGGGGTCCTTGGAATATGGCTACACCTTC	CASRRGSLEYGYTF
-	TRBV6-1	TRBJ1-2	once	TGTGCCAGCAGTGAATTACGACAGTTACTAATCTATGGCTACACCTTC	CASSELRQLLIYGYTF
-	TRBV6-6	TRBJ2-1	many	TGTGCCAGCAGCGGGCAGGGGGGAAATGAGCAGTTCTTC	CASSGQGGNEQFF
TRBD1	TRBV10-2	TRBJ1-5	-	TGCGCCAGCAACGATGGACAGGGTAAAAATCAGCCCCAGCATTTT	CASNDGQGKNQPQHF
-	TRBV6-6	TRBJ1-4	-	TGTGCCAGCAGTTACGGCCGGGGTGAAAAACTGTTTTTT	CASSYGRGEKLFF
TRBD2	TRBV19	TRBJ2-1	-	TGTGCCAGTAGTAGGGGTAGCGGGAGGAGGAGCTCCTACAATGAGCAGTTCTTC	CASSRGSGRRSSYNEQFF